The rows below give T cell receptor beta chains drawn from one sample of a study of technical replicates of blood from a handful of donors. Generated by immunoSEQ multiplex PCR, the TCRdb table keeps only in-frame clones and is missing some. The sample carries 85,000 to 90,000 clones, roughly 92% recorded once. The sequenced sample was T cells isolated from PBMCs. These receptors were obtained from a human donor in good health. Each CDR3 is given with its conserved first and last residue. Each record gives: J gene, clone size, D gene, V gene, CDR3 protein, CDR3 DNA. The D gene is left open where the match is weak. The size of a clone is reported for some rows only, either as once, few or many, or as a class for expanded clones.

J gene: TRBJ2-1
clone size: -
D gene: TRBD2
V gene: TRBV27
CDR3 protein: CASSLLAGGNWNEQFF
CDR3 DNA: TGTGCCAGCAGTCTCTTAGCGGGAGGGAATTGGAATGAGCAGTTCTTC

J gene: TRBJ1-5
clone size: -
D gene: -
V gene: TRBV7-3
CDR3 protein: CASSLDSNQPQHF
CDR3 DNA: TGTGCCAGCAGCTTAGACTCAAATCAGCCCCAGCATTTT

J gene: TRBJ2-1
clone size: -
D gene: TRBD2
V gene: TRBV6-5
CDR3 protein: CASSGGLAPALGQFF
CDR3 DNA: TGTGCCAGCAGTGGTGGACTAGCGCCCGCCTTAGGGCAGTTCTTC

J gene: TRBJ1-5
clone size: once
D gene: -
V gene: TRBV2
CDR3 protein: CASSDVGRNQPQHF
CDR3 DNA: TGTGCCAGCAGTGATGTTGGCAGAAATCAGCCCCAGCATTTT

J gene: TRBJ2-3
clone size: few
D gene: -
V gene: TRBV6-1
CDR3 protein: CASSSRETDTQYF
CDR3 DNA: TGTGCCAGCAGTTCTCGGGAGACAGATACGCAGTATTTT

J gene: TRBJ1-1
clone size: once
D gene: -
V gene: TRBV19
CDR3 protein: CASYRNRAGLNGTEAFF
CDR3 DNA: TGTGCCAGCTACAGGAACAGGGCCGGTTTAAATGGGACTGAAGCTTTCTTT

J gene: TRBJ1-1
clone size: -
D gene: -
V gene: TRBV11-2
CDR3 protein: CASRYDSYFEAFF
CDR3 DNA: TGTGCCAGCAGGTACGACTCATATTTTGAAGCTTTCTTT

J gene: TRBJ2-2
clone size: -
D gene: -
V gene: TRBV10-1
CDR3 protein: CASSPGQRTRTGELFF
CDR3 DNA: TGCGCCAGCAGCCCCGGACAGCGGACCAGGACCGGGGAGCTGTTTTTT

J gene: TRBJ2-1
clone size: once
D gene: TRBD2
V gene: TRBV6-5
CDR3 protein: CASSYRLAGGNEQFF
CDR3 DNA: TGTGCCAGCAGTTACAGACTAGCGGGAGGTAATGAGCAGTTCTTC

J gene: TRBJ2-1
clone size: -
D gene: -
V gene: TRBV7-3
CDR3 protein: CASSLDSNEQFF
CDR3 DNA: TGTGCCAGCAGCCTGGACAGCAATGAGCAGTTCTTC

J gene: TRBJ1-1
clone size: few
D gene: -
V gene: TRBV5-6
CDR3 protein: CASSLDGRVTFF
CDR3 DNA: TGTGCCAGCAGCTTGGATGGCCGGGTAACTTTCTTT

J gene: TRBJ1-5
clone size: -
D gene: TRBD1
V gene: TRBV28
CDR3 protein: CASSLDLDRALNQPQHF
CDR3 DNA: TGTGCCAGCAGTTTGGACTTGGACAGGGCCCTTAATCAGCCCCAGCATTTT

J gene: TRBJ2-1
clone size: -
D gene: TRBD1
V gene: TRBV6-1
CDR3 protein: CASRKPGQTNNEQFF
CDR3 DNA: TGTGCCAGCCGGAAGCCGGGACAGACTAACAATGAGCAGTTCTTC

J gene: TRBJ2-7
clone size: -
D gene: -
V gene: TRBV10-2
CDR3 protein: CASSEMGLYEQYF
CDR3 DNA: TGCGCCAGCAGTGAAATGGGGCTCTACGAGCAGTACTTC

J gene: TRBJ1-5
clone size: once
D gene: -
V gene: TRBV11-2
CDR3 protein: CASKKQGGNQPQHF
CDR3 DNA: TGTGCCAGCAAAAAACAGGGAGGCAATCAGCCCCAGCATTTT

J gene: TRBJ2-5
clone size: -
D gene: TRBD1
V gene: TRBV7-6
CDR3 protein: CASSLGVRGTGGGETQYF
CDR3 DNA: TGTGCCAGCAGCTTAGGGGTCCGGGGGACAGGGGGCGGTGAGACCCAGTACTTC

J gene: TRBJ1-4
clone size: -
D gene: TRBD1
V gene: TRBV7-4
CDR3 protein: CASSFIRDRSQNLNEKLFF
CDR3 DNA: TGTGCCAGCAGCTTTATTCGGGACAGGAGCCAGAATCTTAATGAAAAACTGTTTTTT

J gene: TRBJ1-6
clone size: once
D gene: TRBD1
V gene: TRBV6-5
CDR3 protein: CASSYGTGTNSPLHF
CDR3 DNA: TGTGCCAGCAGTTACGGGACAGGCACCAATTCACCCCTCCACTTT

J gene: TRBJ2-7
clone size: -
D gene: -
V gene: TRBV4-1
CDR3 protein: CASRPTGRSYEQYF
CDR3 DNA: TGCGCCAGCAGGCCTACAGGGCGCTCCTACGAGCAGTACTTC

J gene: TRBJ2-3
clone size: -
D gene: -
V gene: TRBV5-6
CDR3 protein: CASSHQTFTDTQYF
CDR3 DNA: TGTGCCAGCAGCCATCAGACTTTCACAGATACGCAGTATTTT

J gene: TRBJ2-3
clone size: once
D gene: TRBD1
V gene: TRBV11-3
CDR3 protein: CASSSGQATDTQYF
CDR3 DNA: TGTGCCAGCAGCTCCGGACAGGCCACAGATACGCAGTATTTT

J gene: TRBJ1-2
clone size: -
D gene: TRBD1
V gene: TRBV5-1
CDR3 protein: CASSPETGGRGYTF
CDR3 DNA: TGCGCCAGCAGCCCGGAAACAGGGGGACGCGGCTACACCTTC

J gene: TRBJ2-2
clone size: -
D gene: TRBD2
V gene: TRBV27
CDR3 protein: CASSPRGRGATTGELFF
CDR3 DNA: TGTGCCAGCAGTCCCCGCGGGAGGGGTGCCACCACCGGGGAGCTGTTTTTT

J gene: TRBJ2-7
clone size: -
D gene: -
V gene: TRBV27
CDR3 protein: CASSFGTYYEQYF
CDR3 DNA: TGTGCCAGCAGTTTCGGGACTTACTACGAGCAGTACTTC

J gene: TRBJ2-7
clone size: -
D gene: -
V gene: TRBV7-9
CDR3 protein: CASSLTMRVYEQYF
CDR3 DNA: TGTGCCAGCAGCTTAACAATGAGGGTATACGAGCAGTACTTC

J gene: TRBJ2-5
clone size: -
D gene: TRBD2
V gene: TRBV15
CDR3 protein: CAAGEGETQYF
CDR3 DNA: TGTGCCGCCGGGGAGGGAGAGACCCAGTACTTC

J gene: TRBJ2-1
clone size: -
D gene: TRBD2
V gene: TRBV9
CDR3 protein: CASSPGTIYNEQFF
CDR3 DNA: TGTGCCAGCAGCCCGGGGACTATCTACAATGAGCAGTTCTTC

J gene: TRBJ1-3
clone size: -
D gene: TRBD1
V gene: TRBV9
CDR3 protein: CASSGRDRGFRTIYF
CDR3 DNA: TGTGCCAGCAGCGGCCGGGACAGGGGCTTTAGGACCATATATTTT

J gene: TRBJ1-1
clone size: -
D gene: -
V gene: TRBV28
CDR3 protein: CASTDPTVNTEAFF
CDR3 DNA: TGTGCCAGCACCGACCCGACAGTGAACACTGAAGCTTTCTTT

J gene: TRBJ2-4
clone size: -
D gene: TRBD1
V gene: TRBV2
CDR3 protein: CASSDKGAGKNIQYF
CDR3 DNA: TGTGCCAGCAGTGATAAGGGGGCGGGCAAAAACATTCAGTACTTC

J gene: TRBJ2-3
clone size: -
D gene: -
V gene: TRBV7-9
CDR3 protein: CAIQGNTQYF
CDR3 DNA: TGTGCCATACAGGGAAATACGCAGTATTTT

J gene: TRBJ1-2
clone size: -
D gene: TRBD1
V gene: TRBV5-8
CDR3 protein: CASSRGQEGYGYTF
CDR3 DNA: TGTGCCAGCAGCAGAGGACAGGAAGGCTATGGCTACACCTTC

J gene: TRBJ2-5
clone size: -
D gene: -
V gene: TRBV6-1
CDR3 protein: CASSAGAGETQYF
CDR3 DNA: TGTGCCAGCAGTGCAGGGGCCGGGGAGACCCAGTACTTC

J gene: TRBJ1-1
clone size: -
D gene: -
V gene: TRBV18
CDR3 protein: CASSPGGLKGPGGEAFF
CDR3 DNA: TGTGCCAGCTCACCAGGGGGACTAAAGGGGCCCGGCGGTGAAGCTTTCTTT

J gene: TRBJ2-4
clone size: -
D gene: -
V gene: TRBV19
CDR3 protein: CASSAELAKNIQYF
CDR3 DNA: TGTGCCAGCTCAGCGGAGCTAGCCAAAAACATTCAGTACTTC

J gene: TRBJ2-7
clone size: -
D gene: -
V gene: TRBV7-9
CDR3 protein: CASSRRDTGSYEQYF
CDR3 DNA: TGTGCCAGCAGCCGCCGGGACACCGGCTCCTACGAGCAGTACTTC

J gene: TRBJ2-1
clone size: -
D gene: TRBD2
V gene: TRBV11-2
CDR3 protein: CASSSLGGGSRYNEQFF
CDR3 DNA: TGTGCCAGCAGCAGTTTGGGGGGAGGGTCCCGATACAATGAGCAGTTCTTC

J gene: TRBJ1-1
clone size: -
D gene: TRBD1
V gene: TRBV27
CDR3 protein: CASSWLSAGGEAFF
CDR3 DNA: TGTGCCAGCAGTTGGCTTTCGGCAGGGGGTGAAGCTTTCTTT

J gene: TRBJ2-1
clone size: once
D gene: -
V gene: TRBV25-1
CDR3 protein: CASSGTTEAYYNEQFF
CDR3 DNA: TGTGCCAGCAGTGGGACGACAGAAGCCTACTACAATGAGCAGTTCTTC

J gene: TRBJ2-1
clone size: -
D gene: TRBD1
V gene: TRBV27
CDR3 protein: CASSSKPGTGLSEQFF
CDR3 DNA: TGTGCCAGCAGTTCGAAGCCGGGGACAGGGTTGAGTGAGCAGTTCTTC

J gene: TRBJ1-4
clone size: -
D gene: -
V gene: TRBV29-1
CDR3 protein: CSVVGGLGEKLFF
CDR3 DNA: TGCAGCGTTGTGGGGGGGCTCGGAGAAAAACTGTTTTTT

J gene: TRBJ2-7
clone size: -
D gene: TRBD2
V gene: TRBV7-2
CDR3 protein: CASSHSAGGAKSYEQYF
CDR3 DNA: TGTGCCAGCAGCCATAGCGCCGGGGGGGCCAAATCCTACGAGCAGTACTTC

J gene: TRBJ1-4
clone size: -
D gene: -
V gene: TRBV6-1
CDR3 protein: CASKTQTAVNEKLFF
CDR3 DNA: TGTGCCAGCAAAACCCAGACGGCGGTTAATGAAAAACTGTTTTTT

J gene: TRBJ1-4
clone size: -
D gene: -
V gene: TRBV19
CDR3 protein: CASRQDNLYATNEKLFF
CDR3 DNA: TGTGCCAGTAGACAGGACAACCTCTATGCAACTAATGAAAAACTGTTTTTT

J gene: TRBJ1-4
clone size: -
D gene: -
V gene: TRBV6-5
CDR3 protein: CASSYGIGSEKLFF
CDR3 DNA: TGTGCCAGCAGTTACGGGATTGGGAGTGAAAAACTGTTTTTT

J gene: TRBJ2-3
clone size: -
D gene: TRBD2
V gene: TRBV12-5
CDR3 protein: CASGLVLGASGRTDTQYF
CDR3 DNA: TGTGCTAGTGGTTTGGTACTTGGGGCTAGCGGGAGGACAGATACGCAGTATTTT

J gene: TRBJ2-5
clone size: -
D gene: -
V gene: TRBV4-2
CDR3 protein: CASSQENRVTETQYF
CDR3 DNA: TGTGCCAGCAGCCAAGAGAACAGGGTAACGGAGACCCAGTACTTC

J gene: TRBJ1-1
clone size: -
D gene: -
V gene: TRBV6-4
CDR3 protein: CASSATPTREAFF
CDR3 DNA: TGTGCCAGCAGTGCCACCCCGACCAGGGAAGCTTTCTTT

J gene: TRBJ1-6
clone size: -
D gene: -
V gene: TRBV5-1
CDR3 protein: CASSLGAVLLNSPLHF
CDR3 DNA: TGCGCCAGCAGCTTGGGGGCAGTATTACTCAATTCACCCCTCCACTTT